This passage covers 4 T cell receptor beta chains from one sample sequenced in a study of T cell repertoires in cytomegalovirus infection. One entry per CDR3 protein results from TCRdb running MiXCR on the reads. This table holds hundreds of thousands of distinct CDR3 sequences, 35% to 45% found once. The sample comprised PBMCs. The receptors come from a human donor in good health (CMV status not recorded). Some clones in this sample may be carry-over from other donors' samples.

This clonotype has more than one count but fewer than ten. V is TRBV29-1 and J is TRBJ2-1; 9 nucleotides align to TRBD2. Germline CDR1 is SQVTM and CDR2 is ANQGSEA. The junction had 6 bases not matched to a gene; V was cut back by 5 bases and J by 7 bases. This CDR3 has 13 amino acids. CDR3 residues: CSVPVTSGNEQFF. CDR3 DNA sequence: TGCAGCGTTCCCGTGACTAGCGGAAATGAGCAGTTCTTC.

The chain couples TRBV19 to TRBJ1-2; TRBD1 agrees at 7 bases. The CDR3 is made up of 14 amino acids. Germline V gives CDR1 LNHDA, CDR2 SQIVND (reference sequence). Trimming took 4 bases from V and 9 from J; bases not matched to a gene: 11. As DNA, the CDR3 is TGTGCCAGTAGTACCCCCGGGACAGCTTATTGCTACACCTTC. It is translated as CASSTPGTAYCYTF.

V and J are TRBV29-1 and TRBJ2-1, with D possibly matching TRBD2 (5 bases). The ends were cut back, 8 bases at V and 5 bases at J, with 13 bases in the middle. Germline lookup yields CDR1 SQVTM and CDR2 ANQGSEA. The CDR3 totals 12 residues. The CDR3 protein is CSFGLVDNEQFF. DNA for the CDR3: TGCAGCTTCGGACTCGTCGACAATGAGCAGTTCTTC.

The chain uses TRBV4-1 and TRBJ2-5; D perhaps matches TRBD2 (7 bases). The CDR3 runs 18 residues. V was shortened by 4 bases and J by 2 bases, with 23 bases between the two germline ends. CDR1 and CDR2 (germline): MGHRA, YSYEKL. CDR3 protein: CASSLRTAGLSQQETQYF. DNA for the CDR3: TGCGCCAGCAGCCTCAGGACAGCGGGGCTATCCCAGCAAGAGACCCAGTACTTC.